These 25 T cell receptor beta chains originate from one sample sequenced in a study of cytomegalovirus exposure and HLA in healthy donors. The primer mix had 60 Vbeta and 13 Jbeta primers. Profiling relied on immunoSEQ multiplex PCR, and the TCRdb table lists in-frame clones only, not all of them. The profile shows 95,000 to 150,000 clones, about 16% of them singletons. The sequencing sample was made of PBMCs. These receptors all stem from a young woman in good health and CMV-seronegative.

This clone was seen more than once but under ten times. The rearrangement uses TRBV19 and TRBJ2-3, with a weak D call TRBD2 (6 bases). The CDR3 spans 16 residues. Germline values: CDR1 LNHDA, CDR2 SQIVND (reference sequence). The V end lost 6 bases, the J end lost 0 bases, and 16 bases lay between the germline ends. The CDR3 DNA sequence: TGTGCCAGTAGCCCTGGAGGGCCTCTTAGCACAGATACGCAGTATTTT. Residues: CASSPGGPLSTDTQYF.

This clone was detected only a few times. Here the CDR3 reads CASTVIAGNHEQYF. Here the CDR3 DNA reads TGTGCCAGCACCGTAATAGCGGGAAACCACGAGCAGTACTTC. The chain has TRBV2 and TRBJ2-7, with 8 bases identical to TRBD2. V gave up 7 bases and J gave up 5 bases; unmatched junction bases: 10. Germline V gene data show CDR1 as SNHLY and CDR2 as FYNNEI. The CDR3 runs 14 residues.

This sequence joins TRBV30 and TRBJ1-2, with D perhaps matching TRBD1 (5 bases). CDR3 length: 16 amino acids. CDR1 is GTSNPN, CDR2 SVGIG, per germline (reference sequence). V lost 7 bases, J lost 3 bases, and 24 bases lay in between. The CDR3 loop reads CASQMPPRGGDYGYTF. The CDR3 DNA sequence: TGTGCCTCCCAAATGCCACCCCGAGGAGGGGACTATGGCTACACCTTC.

The chain joins TRBV19 to TRBJ1-1, with 9 positions matching TRBD1. The CDR3 length is 15 residues. The V gene's germline CDR1 is LNHDA and CDR2 SQIVND (reference sequence). The V and J ends lost 7 bases and 1 base, in that order; junction bases with no gene match: 7. In DNA form, the CDR3 reads TGTGCCAGTACCCAAAGGGACAGGGCGAACACTGAAGCTTTCTTT. It encodes CASTQRDRANTEAFF. The whole variable domain, filled in from reference TRBV19 and TRBJ1-1, reads DGGITQSPKYLFRKEGQNVTLSCEQNLNHDAMYWYRQDPGQGLRLIYYSQIVNDFQKGDIAEGYSVSREKKESFPLTVTSAQKNPTAFYLCASTQRDRANTEAFFGQGTRLTVV.

The chain carries TRBV4-2 and TRBJ2-5, with a weak D call TRBD2 (5 bases). This CDR3 is built from 16 residues. Germline V gene sequence: CDR1 LGHNA, CDR2 YNFKEQ. V lost 0 bases and J lost 5, with 16 bases in between. CDR3 amino acids: CASSQDARTVGETQYF. The CDR3, as DNA: TGTGCCAGCAGCCAAGACGCAAGGACTGTGGGGGAGACCCAGTACTTC.

The V and J genes are TRBV30 and TRBJ2-3; D gene unclear. Per germline, CDR1 GTSNPN and CDR2 SVGIG (reference sequence). V lost 5 bases, J lost 6 bases, and 15 bases lay in between. The CDR3 totals 13 residues. Written as DNA, the CDR3 is TGTGCCTGGGGAGACGGCCCCCTGGATACGCAGTATTTT. Its protein product is CAWGDGPLDTQYF.

This chain connects TRBV4-1 to TRBJ1-3; no clear D. This CDR3 comprises 19 residues. Looked up from germline, CDR1 is MGHRA and CDR2 is YSYEKL. Between the trimmed V and J ends, which lost 1 base and 3 bases, there was a span of 22 bases. Written as DNA, the CDR3 is TGCGCCAGCAGCCAAGCGACCTTCGGTAGGCATCTAGGTGGAAACACCATATATTTT. Translation gives CASSQATFGRHLGGNTIYF.

The chain joins TRBV10-3 to TRBJ2-3, with 10 bases matching TRBD2. CDR3 length: 14 residues. Losses at the gene ends were 4 bases for V and 7 bases for J; bases not matched to a gene: 5. Germline CDR1 ENHRY, CDR2 SYGVKD. The CDR3 DNA reads as TGTGCCATCAGTGGGACTAGCGGAACTTATACGCAGTATTTT. It is translated as CAISGTSGTYTQYF.

The rearrangement joins TRBV18 to TRBJ2-7; 14 nucleotides match TRBD2. The CDR3 sequence is 17 residues long. Germline CDR1 reads KGHSH; CDR2 reads LQKENI. The V and J ends lost 3 bases and 5 bases, in that order; junction bases with no gene match: 9. The CDR3 region has the DNA TGTGCCAGCTCACCGGGACTAGCGGGAGCAATTCCCCACGAGCAGTACTTC. Its translation is CASSPGLAGAIPHEQYF. The whole variable domain, remainder taken from reference TRBV18 and TRBJ2-7, is NAGVMQNPRHLVRRRGQEARLRCSPMKGHSHVYWYRQLPEEGLKFMVYLQKENIIDESGMPKERFSAEFPKEGPSILRIQQVVRGDSAAYFCASSPGLAGAIPHEQYFGPGTRLTVT.

The chain joins TRBV6-5 to TRBJ2-1; D is uncertain. Trimming took off 6 bases at V and 6 bases at J, with 15 bases between the two ends. The CDR3 loop spans 14 amino acids. CDR1 MNHEY and CDR2 SVGAGI come from the germline V gene. The CDR3 loop is CASRMDGRRNEQFF. For the CDR3, the DNA is TGTGCCAGCAGAATGGATGGCAGGCGCAATGAGCAGTTCTTC.

The rearrangement joins TRBV6-1 to TRBJ1-5, with TRBD1 matching 9 bases. CDR3 size: 15 residues. V was clipped by 7 bases and J by 4 bases; unmatched bases: 8. Per germline, CDR1 MNHNS and CDR2 SASEGT. CDR3 sequence: CASKRDRETNQPQHF. CDR3 coding DNA: TGTGCCAGCAAACGGGACAGGGAAACTAATCAGCCCCAGCATTTT.

This chain connects TRBV19 to TRBJ1-1; D uncertain. CDR3 length: 13 amino acids. Trimming stripped 5 bases from V and 0 bases from J, with 7 bases between. The germline V gene has CDR1 LNHDA and CDR2 SQIVND (reference sequence). This CDR3 reads CASSETLNTEAFF. CDR3 DNA: TGTGCCAGTAGTGAAACATTGAACACTGAAGCTTTCTTT.

In its sample, this clone was seen a few times. The J gene is TRBJ2-1, the V gene TRBV7-2; D is ambiguous. Germline V gene sequence: CDR1 SGHTA, CDR2 FQGNSA. The germline V and J ends were trimmed by 5 bases and 0 bases, with 11 bases remaining between them. CDR3 length: 15 residues. CDR3 sequence: CASSALRSSYNEQFF. CDR3 sequence (DNA): TGTGCCAGCAGCGCCCTAAGAAGCTCCTACAATGAGCAGTTCTTC.

The chain employs TRBV27 and TRBJ1-2; the D gene is possibly TRBD1 (5 bases). The V end lost 5 bases, the J end lost 7 bases, and 11 bases lay between the germline ends. Germline lookup yields CDR1 MNHEY and CDR2 SMNVEV (reference sequence). The CDR3 sequence is 12 residues long. CDR3 sequence (DNA): TGTGCCAGCAGTATCCAGGGTGGTGGCTACACCTTC. Protein sequence: CASSIQGGGYTF.

This clone showed up just once. The V call is TRBV13, the J call TRBJ1-2; 7 positions match TRBD1. After removal of 6 bases from V and 4 bases from J, the junction contained 11 bases not matched to a gene. Germline CDR1 PRHDT, CDR2 FYEKMQ (reference sequence). The CDR3 is 15 amino acids. Written as DNA, the CDR3 is TGTGCCAGCAGGTCGACCGGGACAGTCGGCTATGGCTACACCTTC. Protein product: CASRSTGTVGYGYTF. The full variable domain, completed using reference TRBV13 and TRBJ1-2, is AAGVIQSPRHLIKEKRETATLKCYPIPRHDTVYWYQQGPGQDPQFLISFYEKMQSDKGSIPDRFSAQQFSDYHSELNMSSLELGDSALYFCASRSTGTVGYGYTFGSGTRLTVV.

This clone was detected once. The chain recombines TRBV4-2 with TRBJ2-1, with 8 bases lining up with TRBD1. Trimming at V came to 1 base and at J to 4 bases, leaving 6 bases not matched to a gene. The germline CDR1 and CDR2 sequences are LGHNA and YNFKEQ. The CDR3 sequence is 16 residues long. The CDR3 nucleotides are TGTGCCAGCAGCCAAGGGGGGCAGGGGGCTTACAATGAGCAGTTCTTC. Its protein is CASSQGGQGAYNEQFF.

This clone has more than one count but fewer than ten. V gene TRBV7-2 combines with J gene TRBJ1-2; D is unresolved. V was pared by 5 bases and J by 8 bases, with 12 bases between. CDR3 length equals 12 residues. Germline V gives CDR1 SGHTA, CDR2 FQGNSA. This CDR3 is CASSPRGRGYTF. CDR3 nucleotide sequence: TGTGCCAGCAGCCCAAGAGGGAGGGGCTACACCTTC.

The chain recombines TRBV28 with TRBJ1-6; D might be TRBD1 (5 bases). The CDR3 sequence is 14 residues long. V dropped 5 bases and J dropped 8 bases, with 13 bases sitting between them. Germline values: CDR1 MDHEN, CDR2 SYDVKM. The CDR3 loop reads CASSPPRGDSPLHF. DNA for the CDR3: TGTGCCAGCAGTCCCCCCCGGGGGGATTCACCCCTCCACTTT.

The sample holds a few counts of this clone. The CDR3 here is CSVLDRASWEQYF. Here the CDR3 DNA reads TGCAGCGTCCTAGACAGGGCCTCTTGGGAGCAGTACTTC. The chain uses TRBV29-1 and TRBJ2-7, with TRBD1 matching 7 bases. CDR3 length: 13 amino acids. The V gene end was trimmed by 6 bases and the J gene end by 7 bases; junction bases not matched to a gene: 12. Germline V gives CDR1 SQVTM, CDR2 ANQGSEA.

This clone was seen a few times. This chain connects TRBV7-2 to TRBJ2-7; TRBD2 matches at 7 bases. The CDR3 contains 15 residues. V was clipped by 5 bases and J by 5 bases; unmatched bases: 12. Germline V gene sequence: CDR1 SGHTA, CDR2 FQGNSA. The CDR3 sequence is CASSRGEERVHEQYF. As DNA, the CDR3 is TGTGCCAGCAGCCGGGGGGAGGAGCGGGTCCACGAGCAGTACTTC.

This clone was found a few times. The chain couples TRBV5-1 to TRBJ2-3, with D possibly matching TRBD2 (5 bases). The germline V gene has CDR1 SGHRS and CDR2 YFSETQ. This CDR3 has 15 amino acids. V lost 7 bases to trimming and J lost 0 bases, with 15 bases between them. This CDR3 is CASQDLEGSTDTQYF. In nucleotides, the CDR3 is TGCGCCAGCCAAGACCTAGAGGGTAGCACAGATACGCAGTATTTT.

The rearrangement links TRBV21-1 to TRBJ2-6; the table's D call TRBD2 went unverified against the DNA. TRBV21-1 is flagged as a pseudogene. This CDR3 contains 16 residues. The CDR3 nucleotides read TGTGCCAGCGCCCCGGTAGCCGACTCTGGGGCCAACGTCCTGACTTTC. Translating it yields CASAPVADSGANVLTF.

The table lists this clone with a count of one. CDR3 nucleotide sequence: TGTGCCAGCAGCTCAGAATATTACGAGCAGTACTTC. The encoded protein is CASSSEYYEQYF. The chain links TRBV7-9 to TRBJ2-7, with D uncertain. Trimming took 4 bases from V and 4 from J, leaving 8 bases between them. The CDR3 length is 12 residues. The germline CDR1 and CDR2 sequences are SEHNR and FQNEAQ (reference sequence).

The J gene is TRBJ1-1, the V gene TRBV29-1; a weak D match, TRBD1 (6 bases). CDR3 length equals 13 residues. V dropped 6 bases and J dropped 1 base, with 12 bases sitting between them. Germline V CDR1 and CDR2: SQVTM, ANQGSEA. This CDR3 reads CSVDRFGNTEAFF. CDR3 nucleotides: TGCAGCGTCGACAGGTTTGGGAACACTGAAGCTTTCTTT.

This clone was seen more than once but under ten times. The chain combines TRBV4-1 with TRBJ2-6, with 10 bases fitting TRBD1. The germline CDR1 and CDR2 sequences are MGHRA and YSYEKL. The CDR3 spans 19 residues. V dropped 2 bases and J dropped 2; count of bases not matched to a gene: 9. Here the CDR3 reads CASSQPGQGFRTGANVLTF. CDR3 DNA: TGCGCCAGCAGCCAACCGGGACAGGGGTTCAGAACTGGGGCCAACGTCCTGACTTTC.